A single sample gave rise to the 21 T cell receptor beta chains below, sequenced in a study of blood T cell repertoires in COVID-19. Some clones are missing from TCRdb's copy, which holds only in-frame ones; the method was immunoSEQ multiplex PCR. Of under 350,000 clones listed, over 75% are singletons. Material for sequencing was peripheral blood. These receptors all stem from a human donor in a cohort sampled during active COVID-19.

The chain's CDR3 is CASSLIAGGQQNTDTQYF. In nucleotides, the CDR3 is TGTGCCAGCAGCCTCATAGCGGGAGGCCAGCAGAACACAGATACGCAGTATTTT. J is TRBJ2-3 and V is TRBV7-9; 10 bases agree with TRBD2. CDR3 length equals 18 residues. Looked up from germline, CDR1 is SEHNR and CDR2 is FQNEAQ (reference sequence). The V and J ends lost 5 bases and 2 bases, in that order; junction bases with no gene match: 13.

This chain joins TRBV18 and TRBJ2-5, with TRBD2 identical over 7 bases. V lost 5 bases and J lost 5; bases outside the gene matches: 8. The CDR3 is 14 residues long. Germline CDR1 and CDR2: KGHSH and LQKENI. CDR3 in DNA: TGTGCCAGCTCAGCCGGGGGGTTAGATGAGACCCAGTACTTC. Residues: CASSAGGLDETQYF.

The rearrangement links TRBV11-1 to TRBJ2-7; 9 bases are shared with TRBD2. The V gene end was trimmed by 0 bases and the J gene end by 3 bases; junction bases not matched to a gene: 0. Germline CDR1 reads SGHAT; CDR2 reads FQDESV (reference sequence). There are 14 residues in the CDR3. DNA of the CDR3: TGTGCCAGCAGCTTAGCTAGCGGGAGCTACGAGCAGTACTTC. The encoded protein is CASSLASGSYEQYF. Full variable domain (missing parts from reference TRBV11-1 and TRBJ2-7): EAEVAQSPRYKITEKSQAVAFWCDPISGHATLYWYRQILGQGPELLVQFQDESVVDDSQLPKDRFSAERLKGVDSTLKIQPAELGDSAMYLCASSLASGSYEQYFGPGTRLTVT.

The rearrangement joins TRBV5-6 to TRBJ1-2; possibly TRBD1 for D (5 bases). The CDR3 spans 17 residues. Germline CDR1 is SGHDT and CDR2 is YYEEEE. V was clipped by 1 base and J by 4 bases, with 20 bases between them. The CDR3 sequence: CASSLNTVTRAFYGYTF. In nucleotides, the CDR3 is TGTGCCAGCAGCTTGAACACCGTCACCAGGGCGTTCTATGGCTACACCTTC.

V is TRBV6-6 and J is TRBJ1-2; 8 bases match TRBD1. With V trimmed by 7 bases and J by 7 bases, 11 bases remained unmatched. The CDR3 covers 14 residues. Germline assignment: CDR1 MNHNY and CDR2 SVGAGI (reference sequence). The CDR3 here is CASKITGQGGGYTF. The CDR3 bases are TGTGCCAGCAAAATTACCGGACAGGGCGGTGGCTACACCTTC.

The chain has TRBV7-2 and TRBJ2-1, with D unresolved. CDR1 and CDR2 from the germline V gene are SGHTA and FQGNSA. V was pared by 5 bases and J by 9 bases, with 11 bases between. CDR3 length equals 12 residues. The CDR3 DNA reads TGTGCCAGCAGCCCGAGAGATGTTGAGCAGTTCTTC. Protein product: CASSPRDVEQFF.

The chain employs TRBV27 and TRBJ1-5; TRBD1 agrees at 8 bases. V gave up 5 bases and J gave up 0 bases; unmatched junction bases: 6. There are 16 residues in the CDR3. Germline loops: CDR1 MNHEY, CDR2 SMNVEV (reference sequence). The chain's CDR3 is CASSRTGRFSNQPQHF. The CDR3 DNA sequence: TGTGCCAGCAGTAGGACAGGGAGGTTTAGCAATCAGCCCCAGCATTTT.

This chain joins TRBV11-3 and TRBJ2-1; 8 nucleotides align to TRBD2. The CDR3 has 15 residues. V shed 4 bases, J shed 5 bases, and the junction held 7 bases outside the gene matches. From germline, CDR1 is SGHNT and CDR2 YENEEA. The DNA for the CDR3 is TGTGCCAGCAGCTCCTCTCGGGGGGGGCACAATGAGCAGTTCTTC. Amino acid sequence: CASSSSRGGHNEQFF.

This chain connects TRBV5-1 to TRBJ2-1, with D perhaps TRBD2 (6 bases). V lost 3 bases and J 5 bases, leaving 18 bases between the germline ends. Germline lookup yields CDR1 SGHRS and CDR2 YFSETQ. This CDR3 has 16 amino acids. The DNA of the CDR3 is TGCGCCAGCAGCTCCCGCACGGGAGCCAGGAACAATGAGCAGTTCTTC. Translation: CASSSRTGARNNEQFF.

The CDR3, as DNA: TGTGCCAGCAGCCAGGGGCGGAATCAGCCCCAGCATTTT. This encodes CASSQGRNQPQHF. This rearrangement joins TRBV3-1 (or the pseudogene TRBV3-2) to TRBJ1-5, with D perhaps matching TRBD1 (5 bases). Trimming shortened V by 3 bases and J by 4 bases, and 7 bases separated the two germline ends. The germline CDR1 and CDR2 sequences are LGHDT and YNNKEL (reference sequence). The CDR3 length is 13 residues.

This clone has only a few counts. The chain employs TRBV19 and TRBJ1-1, with 7 bases that match TRBD1. The CDR3 has 16 amino acids. V lost 5 bases to trimming and J lost 0 bases; unmatched junction nucleotides: 9. Germline loops: CDR1 LNHDA, CDR2 SQIVND (reference sequence). CDR3 protein: CASSFRRGQLNTEAFF. The CDR3 DNA sequence: TGTGCCAGTAGTTTTCGGCGGGGACAGTTGAACACTGAAGCTTTCTTT. The variable domain in full, completed from reference TRBV19 and TRBJ1-1, reads DGGITQSPKYLFRKEGQNVTLSCEQNLNHDAMYWYRQDPGQGLRLIYYSQIVNDFQKGDIAEGYSVSREKKESFPLTVTSAQKNPTAFYLCASSFRRGQLNTEAFFGQGTRLTVV.

V is TRBV9 and J is TRBJ1-5; D is undetermined. Between the trimmed V and J ends, which lost 0 bases and 4 bases, there was a span of 11 bases. Germline CDR1 SGDLS, CDR2 YYNGEE. This CDR3 is 15 amino acids long. CDR3 bases: TGTGCCAGCAGCGTAGGTGGAGGAGGGAATCAGCCCCAGCATTTT. Its translation is CASSVGGGGNQPQHF.

The chain uses TRBV3-1 (or the pseudogene TRBV3-2) and TRBJ1-1; possibly TRBD1 for D (6 bases). V was cut by 7 bases and J by 10 bases, with 13 bases left in between. The CDR3 sequence is 11 residues long. Germline V gives CDR1 LGHDT, CDR2 YNNKEL (reference sequence). DNA for the CDR3: TGTGCCAGCAACACCCGAGGGGGAGCTTTCTTT. Its protein product is CASNTRGGAFF.

The chain links TRBV19 to TRBJ2-2; a possible D gene is TRBD1 (6 bases). The CDR3 is 16 residues long. The ends were cut back, 1 base at V and 4 bases at J, with 13 bases in the middle. In germline, CDR1 is LNHDA, CDR2 SQIVND (reference sequence). The DNA for the CDR3 is TGTGCCAGTAGTATAGCTACAGGGACCAGCACCGGGGAGCTGTTTTTT. This translates into CASSIATGTSTGELFF.

The genes are TRBV10-1 and TRBJ2-1; possible D gene TRBD1, 5 bases. The CDR3 extends over 15 amino acids. V lost 0 bases to trimming and J lost 4 bases, with 10 bases between them. The V gene's germline CDR1 is WNHNN and CDR2 SYGVQD (reference sequence). CDR3 sequence: CASSESGAGYNEQFF. CDR3 nucleotide sequence: TGCGCCAGCAGTGAGTCAGGGGCCGGATACAATGAGCAGTTCTTC.

The table lists this clone with a count of one. The J gene is TRBJ2-5, the V gene TRBV7-9, with 10 bases identical to TRBD2. V shed 8 bases and J 1 base; nucleotides not matched to a gene: 4. The CDR3 consists of 14 residues. Germline V lookup: CDR1 SEHNR, CDR2 FQNEAQ (reference sequence). The CDR3 is CASPSGSFQETQYF. CDR3 sequence (DNA): TGTGCCAGCCCTAGCGGGAGTTTCCAAGAGACCCAGTACTTC.

The V gene is TRBV3-1 (or the pseudogene TRBV3-2), the J gene TRBJ1-1; TRBD1 is a possible D gene (6 bases). Trimming took off 4 bases at V and 6 bases at J, with 18 bases between the two ends. CDR1 and CDR2 from the germline V gene are LGHDT and YNNKEL (reference sequence). CDR3 length equals 15 residues. This chain's CDR3 is CASSRFKTGRSEAFF. The CDR3 DNA reads TGTGCCAGCAGCCGTTTTAAGACAGGTCGGTCTGAAGCTTTCTTT.

This clone was detected only a few times. The rearrangement joins TRBV20-1 to TRBJ2-1; 11 bases map to TRBD2. The V gene's germline CDR1 is DFQATT and CDR2 SNEGSKA (reference sequence). The CDR3 sequence is 14 residues long. Trimming took 6 bases from V and 6 from J; bases not matched to a gene: 7. CDR3 loop: CSASSGLAGNEQFF. DNA for the CDR3: TGCAGTGCCAGTTCCGGACTAGCGGGCAATGAGCAGTTCTTC.

The gene calls are TRBV29-1 and TRBJ1-2; D gene ambiguous. The ends were cut back, 4 bases at V and 4 bases at J, with 7 bases in the middle. The CDR3 totals 11 residues. Germline loops: CDR1 SQVTM, CDR2 ANQGSEA. The CDR3, as DNA: TGCAGCGTTGTAGTCGGCTATGGCTACACCTTC. Translated: CSVVVGYGYTF.

This clone was detected only once. V usage is TRBV4-3 and J usage is TRBJ2-1, with D hard to call. V lost 0 bases to trimming and J lost 4 bases, with 10 bases between them. Germline V gene data show CDR1 as LGHNA and CDR2 as YSLEER. CDR3 length: 15 residues. This CDR3 is CASSQDVSRYNEQFF. The CDR3 DNA follows: TGCGCCAGCAGCCAAGATGTTAGTCGGTACAATGAGCAGTTCTTC.

V is TRBV3-1 (or the pseudogene TRBV3-2) and J is TRBJ2-5; 11 nucleotides match TRBD2. The CDR3 has 15 amino acids. J gave up 5 bases and V 4 bases, and 6 bases lay outside the gene matches. In germline, CDR1 is LGHDT, CDR2 YNNKEL (reference sequence). Written as DNA, the CDR3 is TGTGCCAGCAGCCGCCAAACTAGCGGGAGTGAGACCCAGTACTTC. It encodes CASSRQTSGSETQYF.